Sequencing of this T cell receptor (beta chain) was carried out in a study of T cell changes during pregnancy in multiple sclerosis. Germline CDR1 reads ENHRY; CDR2 reads SYGVKD. V shed 6 bases, J shed 8 bases, and the junction held 14 bases outside the gene matches. This CDR3 contains 15 residues. Profiling relied on immunoSEQ multiplex PCR, and the TCRdb table lists in-frame clones only, not all of them. The sample includes fewer than 45,000 clones, 80% to 90% of them seen just once. Specimen: CD4+ T cells from peripheral blood mononuclear cells, collected in the first trimester of pregnancy. V gene TRBV10-3 combines with J gene TRBJ2-7; 9 bases align to TRBD1. This TCR came from a female donor with multiple sclerosis, enrolled in a pregnancy study. CDR3 DNA: TGTGCCATCAGCTCATCTAGGACAGGGGAGAAAAAGCAGTACTTC. Translation gives CAISSSRTGEKKQYF.